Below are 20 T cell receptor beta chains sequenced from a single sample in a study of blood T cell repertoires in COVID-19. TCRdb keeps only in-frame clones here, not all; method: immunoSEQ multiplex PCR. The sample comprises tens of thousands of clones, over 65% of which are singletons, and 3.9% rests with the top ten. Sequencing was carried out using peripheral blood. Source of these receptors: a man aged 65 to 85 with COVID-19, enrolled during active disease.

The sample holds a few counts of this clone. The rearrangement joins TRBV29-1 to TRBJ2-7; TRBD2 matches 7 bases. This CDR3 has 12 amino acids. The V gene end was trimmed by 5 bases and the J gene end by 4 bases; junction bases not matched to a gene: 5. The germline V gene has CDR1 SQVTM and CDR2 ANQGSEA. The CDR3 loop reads CSVQTGGYEQYF. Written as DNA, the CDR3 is TGCAGCGTTCAAACGGGGGGTTACGAGCAGTACTTC.

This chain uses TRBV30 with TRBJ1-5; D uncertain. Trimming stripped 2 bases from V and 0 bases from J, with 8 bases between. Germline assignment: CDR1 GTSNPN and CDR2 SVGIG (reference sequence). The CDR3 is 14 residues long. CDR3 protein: CAWSSGNSNQPQHF. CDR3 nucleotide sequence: TGTGCCTGGAGTAGCGGGAATAGCAATCAGCCCCAGCATTTT.

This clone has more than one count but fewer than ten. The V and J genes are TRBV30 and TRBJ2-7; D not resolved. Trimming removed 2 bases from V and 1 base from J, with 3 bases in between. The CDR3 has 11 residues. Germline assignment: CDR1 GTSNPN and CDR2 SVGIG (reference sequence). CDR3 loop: CAWSLSYEQYF. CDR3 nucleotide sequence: TGTGCCTGGAGTCTATCCTACGAGCAGTACTTC.

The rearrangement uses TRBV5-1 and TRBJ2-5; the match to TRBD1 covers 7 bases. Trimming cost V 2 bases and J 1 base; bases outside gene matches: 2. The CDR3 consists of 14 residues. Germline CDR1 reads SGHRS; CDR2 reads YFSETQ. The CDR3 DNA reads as TGCGCCAGCAGCTTTACAGGGGCCCAAGAGACCCAGTACTTC. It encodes CASSFTGAQETQYF. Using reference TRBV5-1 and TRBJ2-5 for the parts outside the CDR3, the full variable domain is KAGVTQTPRYLIKTRGQQVTLSCSPISGHRSVSWYQQTPGQGLQFLFEYFSETQRNKGNFPGRFSGRQFSNSRSEMNVSTLELGDSALYLCASSFTGAQETQYFGPGTRLLVL.

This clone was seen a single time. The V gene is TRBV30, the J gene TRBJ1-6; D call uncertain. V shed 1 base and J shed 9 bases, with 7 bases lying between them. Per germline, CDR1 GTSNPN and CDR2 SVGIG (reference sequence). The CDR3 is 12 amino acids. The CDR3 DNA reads TGTGCCTGGAGTGCGAGCGGTTCACCCCTCCACTTT. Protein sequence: CAWSASGSPLHF.

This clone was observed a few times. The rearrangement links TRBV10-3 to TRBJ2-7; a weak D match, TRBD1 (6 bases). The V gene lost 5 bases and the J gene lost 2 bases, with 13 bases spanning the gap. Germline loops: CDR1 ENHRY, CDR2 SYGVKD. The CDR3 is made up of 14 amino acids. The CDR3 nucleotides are TGTGCCATCAGTCCCGGGACACTAACCTACGAGCAGTACTTC. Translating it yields CAISPGTLTYEQYF.

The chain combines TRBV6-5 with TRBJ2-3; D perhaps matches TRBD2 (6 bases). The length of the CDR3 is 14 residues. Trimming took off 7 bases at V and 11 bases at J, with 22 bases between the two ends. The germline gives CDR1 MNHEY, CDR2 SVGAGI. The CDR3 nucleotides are TGTGCCAGCAACCAACGGGGGTTAGCGGCGGGGCAGTATTTT. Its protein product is CASNQRGLAAGQYF.

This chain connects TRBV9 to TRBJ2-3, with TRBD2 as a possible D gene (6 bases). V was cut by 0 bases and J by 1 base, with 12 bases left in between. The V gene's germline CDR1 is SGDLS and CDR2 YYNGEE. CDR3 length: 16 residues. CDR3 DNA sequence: TGTGCCAGCAGCGTAGATGGAGGGAGCGGCACAGATACGCAGTATTTT. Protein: CASSVDGGSGTDTQYF.

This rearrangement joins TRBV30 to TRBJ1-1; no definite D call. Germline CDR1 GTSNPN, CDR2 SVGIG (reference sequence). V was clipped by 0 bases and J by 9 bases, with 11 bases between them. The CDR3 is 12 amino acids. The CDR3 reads CAWSVRGSKAFF. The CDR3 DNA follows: TGTGCCTGGAGTGTACGAGGGAGTAAAGCTTTCTTT.

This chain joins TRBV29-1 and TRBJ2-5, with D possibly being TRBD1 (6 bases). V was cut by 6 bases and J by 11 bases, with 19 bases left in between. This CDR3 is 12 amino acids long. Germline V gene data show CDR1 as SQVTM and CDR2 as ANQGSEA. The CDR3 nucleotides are TGCAGCGTCCTAGGGGGTGACGTTACACAGTACTTC. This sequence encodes CSVLGGDVTQYF.

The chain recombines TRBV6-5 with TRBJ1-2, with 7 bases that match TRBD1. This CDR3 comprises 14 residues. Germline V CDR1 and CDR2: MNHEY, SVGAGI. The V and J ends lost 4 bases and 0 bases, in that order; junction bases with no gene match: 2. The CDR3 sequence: CASSWGTANYGYTF. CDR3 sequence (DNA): TGTGCCAGCAGTTGGGGGACAGCTAACTATGGCTACACCTTC.

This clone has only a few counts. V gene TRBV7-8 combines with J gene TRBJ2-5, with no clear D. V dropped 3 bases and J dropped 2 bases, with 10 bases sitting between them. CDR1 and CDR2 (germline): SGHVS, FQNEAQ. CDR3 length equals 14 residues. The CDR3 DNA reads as TGTGCCAGCAGCTTGAAGAGGATACAAGAGACCCAGTACTTC. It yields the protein CASSLKRIQETQYF.

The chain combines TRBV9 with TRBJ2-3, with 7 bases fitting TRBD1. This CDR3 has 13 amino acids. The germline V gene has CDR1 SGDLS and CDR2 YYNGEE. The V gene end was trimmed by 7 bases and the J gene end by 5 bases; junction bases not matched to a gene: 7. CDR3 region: CASRQGGEDTQYF. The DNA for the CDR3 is TGTGCCAGCCGACAGGGTGGCGAAGATACGCAGTATTTT.

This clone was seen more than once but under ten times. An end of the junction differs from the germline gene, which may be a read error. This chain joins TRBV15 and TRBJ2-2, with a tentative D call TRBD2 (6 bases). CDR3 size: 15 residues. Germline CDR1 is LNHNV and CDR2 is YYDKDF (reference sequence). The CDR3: CATSTPGPFWRGAVF. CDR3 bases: TGTGCCACCAGCACACCGGGCCCCTTTTGGCGGGGAGCTGTTTTT.

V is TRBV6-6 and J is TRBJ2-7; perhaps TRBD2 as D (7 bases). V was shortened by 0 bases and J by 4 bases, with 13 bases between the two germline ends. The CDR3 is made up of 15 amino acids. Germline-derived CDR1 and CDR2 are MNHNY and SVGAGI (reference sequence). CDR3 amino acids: CASSYSKGGRYEQYF. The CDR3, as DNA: TGTGCCAGCAGTTACTCGAAGGGGGGGAGATACGAGCAGTACTTC.

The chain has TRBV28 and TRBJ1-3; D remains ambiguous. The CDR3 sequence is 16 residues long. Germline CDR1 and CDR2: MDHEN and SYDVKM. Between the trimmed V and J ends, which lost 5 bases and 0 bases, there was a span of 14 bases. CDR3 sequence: CASSQHTGFSGNTIYF. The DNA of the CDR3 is TGTGCCAGCAGTCAACATACGGGGTTCTCTGGAAACACCATATATTTT.

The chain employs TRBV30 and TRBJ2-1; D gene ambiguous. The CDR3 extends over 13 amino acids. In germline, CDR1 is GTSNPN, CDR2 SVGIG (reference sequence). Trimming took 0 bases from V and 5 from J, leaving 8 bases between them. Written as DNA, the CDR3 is TGTGCCTGGAGTGTACTCACTCACAATGAGCAGTTCTTC. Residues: CAWSVLTHNEQFF. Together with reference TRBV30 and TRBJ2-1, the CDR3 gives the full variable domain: SQTIHQWPATLVQPVGSPLSLECTVEGTSNPNLYWYRQAAGRGLQLLFYSVGIGQISSEVPQNLSASRPQDRQFILSSKKLLLSDSGFYLCAWSVLTHNEQFFGPGTRLTVL.

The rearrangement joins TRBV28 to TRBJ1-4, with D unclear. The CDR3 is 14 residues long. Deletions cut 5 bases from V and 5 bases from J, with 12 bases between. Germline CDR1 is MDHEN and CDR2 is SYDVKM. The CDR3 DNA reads TGTGCCAGCAGTCCCGGGATTCCGAATGAAAAACTGTTTTTT. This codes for CASSPGIPNEKLFF.

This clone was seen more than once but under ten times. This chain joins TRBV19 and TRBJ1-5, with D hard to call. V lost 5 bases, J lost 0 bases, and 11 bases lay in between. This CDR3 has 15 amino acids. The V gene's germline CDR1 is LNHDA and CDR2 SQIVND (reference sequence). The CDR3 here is CASSPSRISNQPQHF. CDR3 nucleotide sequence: TGTGCCAGTAGTCCGAGTCGTATTAGCAATCAGCCCCAGCATTTT.

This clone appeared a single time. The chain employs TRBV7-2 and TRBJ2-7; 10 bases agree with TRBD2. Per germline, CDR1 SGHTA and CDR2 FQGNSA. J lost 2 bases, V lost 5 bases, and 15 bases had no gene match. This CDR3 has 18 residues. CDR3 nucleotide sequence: TGTGCCAGCAGCCCCCGTAGGTTAGCGGGAGGTACTCCCTACGAGCAGTACTTC. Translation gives CASSPRRLAGGTPYEQYF.